Listed below are T cell receptor beta chains from one sample, sequenced in a study of OX40 agonist ivuxolimab in advanced cancers. Assay used: immunoSEQ multiplex PCR; TCRdb lists only in-frame clones, some missing. The sample holds about 72,000 clones, approximately 86% seen once. The material was CD4+ or CD8+ T cells sorted from blood, obtained in a trial of the OX40 agonist ivuxolimab. These receptors came from an adult with an advanced solid tumor such as melanoma, head and neck, liver or kidney cancer. Both conserved end residues are part of each CDR3. A D gene is named only where the DNA matches it firmly. Clone size is stated in some rows and not others, as once, few, many or a class when expanded.

J gene: TRBJ1-5
D gene: TRBD1
clone size: -
V gene: TRBV29-1
CDR3 protein: CSVSTGDQLQPQHF
CDR3 DNA: TGCAGCGTCTCGACAGGGGACCAGTTACAGCCCCAGCATTTT

J gene: TRBJ1-4
D gene: TRBD1
clone size: -
V gene: TRBV27
CDR3 protein: CASSLGTGWGEKLFF
CDR3 DNA: TGTGCCAGCAGTCTGGGGACAGGGTGGGGGGAAAAACTGTTTTTT

J gene: TRBJ1-4
D gene: -
clone size: once
V gene: TRBV5-8
CDR3 protein: CASSLAGYGEKLFF
CDR3 DNA: TGTGCCAGCAGCTTGGCAGGGTATGGGGAAAAACTGTTTTTT

J gene: TRBJ2-2
D gene: TRBD1
clone size: -
V gene: TRBV29-1
CDR3 protein: CSVGQGPGTGELFF
CDR3 DNA: TGCAGCGTTGGACAGGGCCCGGGGACCGGGGAGCTGTTTTTT

J gene: TRBJ1-2
D gene: -
clone size: -
V gene: TRBV6-5
CDR3 protein: CASRLTASNYGYTF
CDR3 DNA: TGTGCCAGCAGGCTGACTGCTTCTAACTATGGCTACACCTTC

J gene: TRBJ2-7
D gene: TRBD1
clone size: once
V gene: TRBV2
CDR3 protein: CASRGTGGQNEQYF
CDR3 DNA: TGTGCCAGCAGAGGGACAGGGGGCCAAAACGAGCAGTACTTC

J gene: TRBJ2-7
D gene: -
clone size: -
V gene: TRBV28
CDR3 protein: CASRARGTFRF
CDR3 DNA: TGTGCCAGCAGAGCCCGGGGGACATTTCGCTTC

J gene: TRBJ2-1
D gene: -
clone size: -
V gene: TRBV4-1
CDR3 protein: CASSPDRLVNNEQFF
CDR3 DNA: TGCGCCAGCAGCCCCGACCGACTAGTTAACAATGAGCAGTTCTTC

J gene: TRBJ2-3
D gene: -
clone size: -
V gene: TRBV7-3
CDR3 protein: CASSLTRSDTQYF
CDR3 DNA: TGTGCCAGCAGCTTAACCCGGTCTGATACGCAGTATTTT

J gene: TRBJ1-5
D gene: TRBD1
clone size: -
V gene: TRBV28
CDR3 protein: CASSWGQGGGNQPQHF
CDR3 DNA: TGTGCCAGCAGTTGGGGACAGGGAGGAGGCAATCAGCCCCAGCATTTT

J gene: TRBJ2-3
D gene: TRBD1
clone size: few
V gene: TRBV10-3
CDR3 protein: CAISAGTDTDTQYF
CDR3 DNA: TGTGCCATCAGCGCCGGGACAGACACAGATACGCAGTATTTT

J gene: TRBJ1-1
D gene: TRBD1
clone size: -
V gene: TRBV25-1
CDR3 protein: CASSVGGGVTEAFF
CDR3 DNA: TGTGCCAGCAGTGTTGGAGGGGGCGTCACTGAAGCTTTCTTT

J gene: TRBJ2-7
D gene: -
clone size: -
V gene: TRBV7-8
CDR3 protein: CASSRSPQGYEQYF
CDR3 DNA: TGTGCCAGCAGCCGGTCCCCCCAGGGCTACGAGCAGTACTTC

J gene: TRBJ2-3
D gene: -
clone size: -
V gene: TRBV12-5
CDR3 protein: CASGLVLAGVTDTQYF
CDR3 DNA: TGTGCTAGTGGTTTGGTACTAGCCGGGGTTACAGATACGCAGTATTTT

J gene: TRBJ2-7
D gene: TRBD2
clone size: -
V gene: TRBV15
CDR3 protein: CATSRGGYEQYF
CDR3 DNA: TGTGCCACCAGCAGGGGGGGGTACGAGCAGTACTTC

J gene: TRBJ1-2
D gene: -
clone size: -
V gene: TRBV5-4
CDR3 protein: CASSLAGGVTF
CDR3 DNA: TGTGCCAGCAGCTTGGCTGGGGGTGTCACCTTC

J gene: TRBJ2-7
D gene: -
clone size: -
V gene: TRBV28
CDR3 protein: CASSLEGWSYEQYF
CDR3 DNA: TGTGCCAGCAGTTTGGAGGGATGGAGCTACGAGCAGTACTTC

J gene: TRBJ2-7
D gene: TRBD1
clone size: -
V gene: TRBV7-9
CDR3 protein: CASSLALWGQGSYEQYF
CDR3 DNA: TGTGCCAGCAGCTTAGCTTTGTGGGGACAGGGCTCCTACGAGCAGTACTTC

J gene: TRBJ1-5
D gene: -
clone size: few
V gene: TRBV25-1
CDR3 protein: CASSGHNNQPQHF
CDR3 DNA: TGTGCCAGCAGTGGACACAACAATCAGCCCCAGCATTTT

J gene: TRBJ2-3
D gene: -
clone size: -
V gene: TRBV7-9
CDR3 protein: CASSWTDTQYF
CDR3 DNA: TGTGCCAGCAGCTGGACAGATACGCAGTATTTT

J gene: TRBJ1-6
D gene: TRBD1
clone size: few
V gene: TRBV7-3
CDR3 protein: CASSEGGQGFSPLHF
CDR3 DNA: TGTGCCAGCAGCGAGGGGGGACAGGGATTTTCACCCCTCCACTTT

J gene: TRBJ1-2
D gene: -
clone size: few
V gene: TRBV28
CDR3 protein: CASTTPGGFWGYTF
CDR3 DNA: TGTGCCAGCACCACACCCGGGGGGTTTTGGGGCTACACCTTC

J gene: TRBJ2-7
D gene: -
clone size: few
V gene: TRBV6-5
CDR3 protein: CASSDAEIEQYF
CDR3 DNA: TGTGCCAGCAGTGACGCAGAAATCGAGCAGTACTTC

J gene: TRBJ1-4
D gene: -
clone size: -
V gene: TRBV21-1
CDR3 protein: CASSKEGGAGNEKLFF
CDR3 DNA: TGTGCCAGCAGCAAAGAGGGGGGGGCAGGGAATGAAAAACTGTTTTTT